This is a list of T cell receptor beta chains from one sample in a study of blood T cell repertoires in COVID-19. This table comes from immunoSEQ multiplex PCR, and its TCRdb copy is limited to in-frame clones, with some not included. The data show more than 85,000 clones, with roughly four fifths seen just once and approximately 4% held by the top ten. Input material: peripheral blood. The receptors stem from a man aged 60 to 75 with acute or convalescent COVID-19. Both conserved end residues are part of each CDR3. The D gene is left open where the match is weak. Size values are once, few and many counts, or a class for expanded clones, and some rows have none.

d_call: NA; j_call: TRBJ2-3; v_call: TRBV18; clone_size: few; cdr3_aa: CASSPAGSTDTQYF; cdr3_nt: TGTGCCAGCTCACCGGCGGGAAGCACAGATACGCAGTATTTT
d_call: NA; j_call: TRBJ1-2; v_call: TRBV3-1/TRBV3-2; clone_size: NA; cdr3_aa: CASSHRDRNSYGYTF; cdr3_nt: TGTGCCAGCAGCCACCGAGACAGGAATTCCTATGGCTACACCTTC
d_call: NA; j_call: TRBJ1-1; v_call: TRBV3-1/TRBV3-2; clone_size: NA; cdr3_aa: CASSQSGVSAFF; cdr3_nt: TGTGCCAGCAGCCAATCAGGGGTGTCAGCTTTCTTT
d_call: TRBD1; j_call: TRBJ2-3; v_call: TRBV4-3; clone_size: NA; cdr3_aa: CASGMDRGGDTQYF; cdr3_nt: TGCGCCAGCGGGATGGACAGGGGGGGAGATACGCAGTATTTT
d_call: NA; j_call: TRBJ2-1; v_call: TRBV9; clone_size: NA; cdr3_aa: CASSVASRGYNEQFF; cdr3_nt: TGTGCCAGCAGCGTAGCGTCAAGGGGGTACAATGAGCAGTTCTTC
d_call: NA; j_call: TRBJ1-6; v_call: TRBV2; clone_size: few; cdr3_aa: CASSEISSYNSPLHF; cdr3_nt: TGTGCCAGCAGTGAAATCAGCTCCTATAATTCACCCCTCCACTTT
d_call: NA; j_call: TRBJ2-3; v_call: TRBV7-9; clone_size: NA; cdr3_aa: CASSESPADTQYF; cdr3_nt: TGTGCCAGCAGTGAAAGTCCGGCAGATACGCAGTATTTT
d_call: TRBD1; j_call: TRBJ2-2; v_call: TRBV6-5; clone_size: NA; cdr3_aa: CASSYSDRVQSGELFF; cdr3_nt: TGTGCCAGCAGTTACTCGGACAGGGTTCAGTCCGGGGAGCTGTTTTTT
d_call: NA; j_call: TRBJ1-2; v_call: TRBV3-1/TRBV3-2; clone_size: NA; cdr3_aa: CASSNGGGGYGYTF; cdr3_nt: TGTGCCAGCAGCAACGGGGGGGGTGGATATGGCTACACCTTC
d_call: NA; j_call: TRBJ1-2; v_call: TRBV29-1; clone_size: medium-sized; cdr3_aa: CSVTGTNYGYTF; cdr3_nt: TGCAGCGTTACCGGGACAAACTATGGCTACACCTTC
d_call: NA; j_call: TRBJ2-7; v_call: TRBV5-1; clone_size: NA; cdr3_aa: CASSETPGEQYF; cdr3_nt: TGCGCCAGCAGCGAGACCCCGGGGGAGCAGTACTTC
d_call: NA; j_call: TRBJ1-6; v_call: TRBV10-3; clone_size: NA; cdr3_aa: CAISEQGSNSPLHF; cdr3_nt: TGTGCCATCAGTGAGCAGGGAAGTAATTCACCCCTCCACTTT
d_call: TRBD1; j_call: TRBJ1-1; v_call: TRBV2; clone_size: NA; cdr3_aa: CASRATGELNTEAFF; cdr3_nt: TGTGCCAGCAGAGCTACAGGGGAATTAAACACTGAAGCTTTCTTT
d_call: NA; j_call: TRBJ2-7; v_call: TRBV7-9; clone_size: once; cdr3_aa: CASSYGTHSYEQYF; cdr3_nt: TGTGCCAGCAGCTACGGGACACACTCCTACGAGCAGTACTTC
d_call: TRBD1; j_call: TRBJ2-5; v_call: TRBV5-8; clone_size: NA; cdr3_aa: CASSFPTGGQETQYF; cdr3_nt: TGTGCCAGCAGCTTCCCCACAGGGGGGCAAGAGACCCAGTACTTC
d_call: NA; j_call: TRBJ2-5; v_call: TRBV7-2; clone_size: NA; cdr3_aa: CASSLAKQIQETQYF; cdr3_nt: TGTGCCAGCAGCTTAGCGAAACAAATACAAGAGACCCAGTACTTC
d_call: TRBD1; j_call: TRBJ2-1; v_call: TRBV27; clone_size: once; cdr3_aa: CASSLFQGAYNEQFF; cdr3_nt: TGTGCCAGCAGTTTATTCCAGGGGGCTTACAATGAGCAGTTCTTC
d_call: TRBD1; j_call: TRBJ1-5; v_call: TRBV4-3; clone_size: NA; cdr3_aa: CASSPEPGQGAQPQHF; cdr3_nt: TGCGCCAGCAGCCCCGAGCCGGGACAGGGGGCTCAGCCCCAGCATTTT
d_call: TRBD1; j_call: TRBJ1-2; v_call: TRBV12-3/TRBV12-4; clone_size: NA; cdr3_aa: CASSRDRGYGYTF; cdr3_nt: TGTGCCAGCAGCAGGGACAGGGGATATGGCTACACCTTC
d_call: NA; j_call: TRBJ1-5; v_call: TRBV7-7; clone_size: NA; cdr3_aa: CASSLTDNQPQHF; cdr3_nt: TGTGCCAGCAGCTTAACAGACAATCAGCCCCAGCATTTT
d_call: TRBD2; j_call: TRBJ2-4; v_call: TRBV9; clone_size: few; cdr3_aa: CASSGTGTSPPFSKNIQYF; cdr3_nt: TGTGCCAGCAGCGGGACCGGGACTAGCCCTCCCTTTAGCAAAAACATTCAGTACTTC
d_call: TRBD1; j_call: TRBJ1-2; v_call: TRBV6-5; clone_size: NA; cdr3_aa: CASTDWTGGLSGYTF; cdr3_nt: TGTGCCAGCACCGACTGGACAGGGGGCTTGAGTGGCTACACCTTC
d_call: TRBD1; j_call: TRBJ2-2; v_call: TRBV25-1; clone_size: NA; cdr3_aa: CASSESLGQGDHTGELFF; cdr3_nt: TGTGCCAGCAGTGAATCCCTGGGACAGGGGGATCACACCGGGGAGCTGTTTTTT
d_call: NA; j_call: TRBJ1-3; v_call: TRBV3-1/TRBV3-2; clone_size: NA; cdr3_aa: CASSQGYREFTGNTIYF; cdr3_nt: TGTGCCAGCAGCCAGGGATACCGGGAGTTTACTGGAAACACCATATATTTT
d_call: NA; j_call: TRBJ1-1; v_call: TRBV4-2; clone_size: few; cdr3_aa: CASSQGGGINTEAFF; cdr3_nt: TGTGCCAGCAGCCAAGGCGGGGGCATTAACACTGAAGCTTTCTTT
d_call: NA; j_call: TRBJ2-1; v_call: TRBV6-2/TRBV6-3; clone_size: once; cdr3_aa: CASSERAGEQFF; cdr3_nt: TGTGCCAGCAGCGAAAGGGCGGGAGAGCAGTTCTTC
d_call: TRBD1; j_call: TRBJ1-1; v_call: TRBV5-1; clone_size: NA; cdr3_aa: CASSPDRLQNTEAFF; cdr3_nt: TGCGCCAGCAGCCCGGACAGGTTACAAAACACTGAAGCTTTCTTT
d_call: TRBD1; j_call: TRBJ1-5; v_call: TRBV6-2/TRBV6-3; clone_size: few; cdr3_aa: CASSYGTGLQPQHF; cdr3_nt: TGTGCCAGCAGTTACGGGACAGGGCTTCAGCCCCAGCATTTT
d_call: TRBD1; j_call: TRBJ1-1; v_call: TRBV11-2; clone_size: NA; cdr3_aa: CASSLEQGATEAFF; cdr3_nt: TGTGCCAGCAGCTTAGAACAGGGGGCGACTGAAGCTTTCTTT
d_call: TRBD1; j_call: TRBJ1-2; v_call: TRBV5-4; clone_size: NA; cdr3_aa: CASSLAGQLYGYTF; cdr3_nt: TGTGCCAGCAGCTTGGCGGGACAGCTATATGGCTACACCTTC
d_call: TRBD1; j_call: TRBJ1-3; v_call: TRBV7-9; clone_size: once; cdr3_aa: CASTLGQGPEAIYF; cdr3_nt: TGTGCCAGCACTCTCGGACAGGGCCCGGAGGCCATATATTTT
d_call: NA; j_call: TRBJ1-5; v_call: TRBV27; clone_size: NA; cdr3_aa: CASGPNGETQPQHF; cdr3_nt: TGTGCCAGCGGACCTAATGGGGAGACTCAGCCCCAGCATTTT
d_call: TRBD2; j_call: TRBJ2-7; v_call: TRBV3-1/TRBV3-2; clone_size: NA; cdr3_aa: CASSLGTSGSSSYEQYF; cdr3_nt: TGTGCCAGCAGCCTAGGGACTAGCGGGTCGAGCTCCTACGAGCAGTACTTC
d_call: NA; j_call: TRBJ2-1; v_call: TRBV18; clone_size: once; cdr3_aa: CASSPALSSYNEQFF; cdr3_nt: TGTGCCAGCTCACCCGCCTTGAGCTCCTACAATGAGCAGTTCTTC
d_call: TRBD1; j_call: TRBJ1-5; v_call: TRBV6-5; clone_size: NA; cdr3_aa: CASRSTGEIQPQHF; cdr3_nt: TGTGCCAGCCGATCTACAGGGGAAATTCAGCCCCAGCATTTT
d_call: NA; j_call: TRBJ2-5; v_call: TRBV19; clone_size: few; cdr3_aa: CASSINFRGGETQYF; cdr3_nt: TGTGCCAGTAGTATAAACTTCCGGGGTGGGGAGACCCAGTACTTC
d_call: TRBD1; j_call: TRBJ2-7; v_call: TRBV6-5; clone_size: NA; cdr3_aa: CATDRAYEQYF; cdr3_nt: TGTGCCACGGACAGGGCCTACGAGCAGTACTTC
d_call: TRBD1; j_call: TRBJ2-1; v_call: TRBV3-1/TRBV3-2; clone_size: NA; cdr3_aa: CASRYRGDNNEQFF; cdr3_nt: TGTGCCAGCAGATACAGGGGAGATAACAATGAGCAGTTCTTC
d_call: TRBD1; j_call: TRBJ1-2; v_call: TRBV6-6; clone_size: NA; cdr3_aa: CASTLSRGQGYGYTF; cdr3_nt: TGTGCCAGCACCCTAAGTAGGGGGCAAGGCTATGGCTACACCTTC
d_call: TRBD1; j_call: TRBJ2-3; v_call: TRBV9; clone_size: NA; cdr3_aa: CASSADRARADTQYF; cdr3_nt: TGTGCCAGCAGCGCAGACAGGGCCAGAGCAGATACGCAGTATTTT
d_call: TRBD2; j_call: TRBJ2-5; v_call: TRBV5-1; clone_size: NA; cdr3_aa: CASSAGLAGAQETQYF; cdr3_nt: TGCGCCAGCAGCGCGGGACTAGCGGGAGCCCAAGAGACCCAGTACTTC
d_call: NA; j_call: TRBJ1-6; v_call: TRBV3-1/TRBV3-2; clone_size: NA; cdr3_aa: CASSQGSGGAGSYNSPLHF; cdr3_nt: TGTGCCAGCAGCCAAGGTTCCGGGGGGGCAGGGTCCTATAATTCACCCCTCCACTTT
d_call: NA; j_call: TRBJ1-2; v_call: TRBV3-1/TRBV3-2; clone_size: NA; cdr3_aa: CASSQDQGSYGYTF; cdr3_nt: TGTGCCAGCAGCCAAGACCAGGGCAGCTATGGCTACACCTTC
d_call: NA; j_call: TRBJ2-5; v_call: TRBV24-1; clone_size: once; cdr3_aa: CATSESKTQYF; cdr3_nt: TGTGCCACCAGTGAGTCCAAGACCCAGTACTTC
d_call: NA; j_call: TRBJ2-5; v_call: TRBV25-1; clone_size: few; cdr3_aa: CASSNLRQVQETQYF; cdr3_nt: TGTGCCAGCAGTAACCTACGACAGGTCCAAGAGACCCAGTACTTC
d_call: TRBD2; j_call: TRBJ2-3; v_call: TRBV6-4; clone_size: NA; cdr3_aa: CASSEHLAGDTDTQYF; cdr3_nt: TGTGCCAGCAGTGAACATCTAGCGGGGGATACAGATACGCAGTATTTT
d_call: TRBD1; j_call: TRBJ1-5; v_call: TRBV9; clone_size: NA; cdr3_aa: CASSDGQANQPQHF; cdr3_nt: TGTGCCAGCAGCGATGGACAGGCCAATCAGCCCCAGCATTTT
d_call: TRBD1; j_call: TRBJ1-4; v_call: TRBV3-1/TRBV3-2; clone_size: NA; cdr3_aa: CASSHLGTGGGGNEKLFF; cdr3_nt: TGTGCCAGCAGCCACTTGGGGACAGGGGGCGGCGGGAATGAAAAACTGTTTTTT
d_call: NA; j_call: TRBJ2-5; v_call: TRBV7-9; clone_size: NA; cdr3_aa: CASSLSPSLETQYF; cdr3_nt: TGTGCCAGCAGCTTATCCCCAAGCTTAGAGACCCAGTACTTC
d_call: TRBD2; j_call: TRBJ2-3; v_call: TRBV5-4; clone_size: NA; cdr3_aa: CASSRTSGSFTDTQYF; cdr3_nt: TGTGCCAGCAGCCGGACTAGCGGGAGTTTTACAGATACGCAGTATTTT
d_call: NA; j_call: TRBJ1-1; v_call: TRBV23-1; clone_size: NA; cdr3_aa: CASSHTGSPLNTEAFF; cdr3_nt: TGCGCCAGCAGTCATACAGGGTCCCCTCTGAACACTGAAGCTTTCTTT
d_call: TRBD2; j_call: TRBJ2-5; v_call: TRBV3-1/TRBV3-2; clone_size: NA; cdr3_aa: CASTTTSGGPGETQYF; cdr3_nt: TGTGCCAGCACCACGACTAGCGGGGGCCCGGGGGAGACCCAGTACTTC